This T cell receptor (beta chain) came from a study of T-cell memory formation after mild COVID-19. Study summary: Clustering of TCRs was largely donor specific. Notes on the study in general: The SARS-CoV-2 specificity of second-wave clones reaching peak at day 37 remained unverified.

TCRdb fed the 5' RACE reads into MiXCR, producing one record per CDR3 protein. The sample holds hundreds of thousands of distinct CDR3 sequences, around 18% seen once. The germline CDR1 and CDR2 sequences are MNHEY and SMNVEV (reference sequence). The CDR3 is 17 residues long. V was pared by 5 bases and J by 1 base, with 15 bases between. This clonotype was counted between two and nine times. Its antigen is not identified. Sequenced material: PBMCs or a T cell subset sorted from them (not recorded which). The gene calls are TRBV27 and TRBJ1-6, with D tentatively TRBD1 (6 bases). This TCR was recovered from an adult woman who had mild COVID-19 (a few samples of this study predate the infection). Cell type and time point are not known. The CDR3 sequence is CASSLGYRESYNSPLHF. In DNA, the CDR3 is TGTGCCAGCAGTCTCGGCTACAGGGAATCCTATAATTCACCCCTCCACTTT.